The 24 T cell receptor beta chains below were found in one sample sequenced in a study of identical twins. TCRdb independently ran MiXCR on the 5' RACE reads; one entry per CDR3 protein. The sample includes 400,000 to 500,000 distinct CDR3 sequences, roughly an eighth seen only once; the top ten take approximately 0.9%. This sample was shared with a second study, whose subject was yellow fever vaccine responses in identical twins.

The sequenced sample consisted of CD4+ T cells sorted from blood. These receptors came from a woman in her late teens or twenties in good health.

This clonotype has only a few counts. CDR3 nucleotide sequence: TGTGCCAGCAGCTCTCCCACGACTAGCACAGATACGCAGTATTTT. It yields the protein CASSSPTTSTDTQYF. This sequence joins TRBV28 and TRBJ2-3, with unresolved D. The length of the CDR3 is 15 residues. Germline-derived CDR1 and CDR2 are MDHEN and SYDVKM. V was clipped by 6 bases and J by 0 bases, with 13 bases between them.

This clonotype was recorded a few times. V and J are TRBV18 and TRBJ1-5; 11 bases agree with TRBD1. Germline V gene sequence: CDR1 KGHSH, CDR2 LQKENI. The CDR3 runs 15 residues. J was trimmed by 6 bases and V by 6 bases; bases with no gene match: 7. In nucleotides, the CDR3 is TGTGCCAGCTCTACAGGGACAGGGGGTAGTCAGCCCCAGCATTTT. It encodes CASSTGTGGSQPQHF.

CDR3 loop: CASIRPASSGNTIYF. The CDR3 coding sequence is TGCGCCAGTATAAGGCCGGCGAGCTCTGGAAACACCATATATTTT. This chain uses TRBV10-1 with TRBJ1-3; D unresolved. Germline loops: CDR1 WNHNN, CDR2 SYGVQD (reference sequence). Trimming removed 9 bases at V and 0 bases at J, with 15 bases between. The CDR3 totals 15 residues.

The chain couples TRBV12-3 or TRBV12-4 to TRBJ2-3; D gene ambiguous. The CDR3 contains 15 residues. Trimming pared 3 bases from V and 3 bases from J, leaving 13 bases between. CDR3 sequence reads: CASSLRQALTDTQYF. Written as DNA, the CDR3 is TGTGCCAGCAGTTTGAGGCAGGCGTTGACAGATACGCAGTATTTT.

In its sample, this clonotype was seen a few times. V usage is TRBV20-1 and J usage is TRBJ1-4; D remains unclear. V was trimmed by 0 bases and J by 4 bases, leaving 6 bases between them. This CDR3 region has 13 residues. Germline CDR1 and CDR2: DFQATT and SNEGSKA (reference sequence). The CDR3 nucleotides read TGCAGTGCTAGAGACGGTATTAATGAAAAACTGTTTTTT. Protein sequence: CSARDGINEKLFF.

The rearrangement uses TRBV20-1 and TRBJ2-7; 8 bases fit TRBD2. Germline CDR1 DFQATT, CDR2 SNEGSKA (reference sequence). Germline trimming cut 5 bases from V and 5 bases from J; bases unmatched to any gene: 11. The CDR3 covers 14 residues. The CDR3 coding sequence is TGCAGTGCTCTTAGGGGCGGGAGGTCCGACGAGCAGTACTTC. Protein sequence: CSALRGGRSDEQYF.

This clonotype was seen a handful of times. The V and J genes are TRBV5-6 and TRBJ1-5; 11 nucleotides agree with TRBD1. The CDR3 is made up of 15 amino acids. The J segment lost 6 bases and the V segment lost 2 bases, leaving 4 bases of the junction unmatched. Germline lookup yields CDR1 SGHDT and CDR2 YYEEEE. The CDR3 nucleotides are TGTGCCAGCAGCTTCAGGACAGGGGGCAGTCAGCCCCAGCATTTT. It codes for CASSFRTGGSQPQHF.

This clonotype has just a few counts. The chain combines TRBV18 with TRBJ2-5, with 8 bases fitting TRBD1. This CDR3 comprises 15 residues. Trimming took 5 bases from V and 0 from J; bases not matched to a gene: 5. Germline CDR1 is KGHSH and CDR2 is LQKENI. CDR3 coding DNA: TGTGCCAGCTCAGACAGGGGACCGTACCAAGAGACCCAGTACTTC. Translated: CASSDRGPYQETQYF.

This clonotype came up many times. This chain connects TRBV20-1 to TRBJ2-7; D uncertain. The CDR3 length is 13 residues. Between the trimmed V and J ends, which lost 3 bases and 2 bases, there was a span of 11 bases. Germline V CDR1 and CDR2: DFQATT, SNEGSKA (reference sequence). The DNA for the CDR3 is TGCAGTGCTAGCGGAGAAGTCGCCTACGAGCAGTACTTC. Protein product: CSASGEVAYEQYF.

As DNA, the CDR3 is TGCAGCGTTGCTGACAGGGCTGAAGCTTTCTTT. It encodes CSVADRAEAFF. The chain links TRBV29-1 to TRBJ1-1; 7 bases are shared with TRBD1. The CDR3 runs 11 residues. The germline CDR1 and CDR2 sequences are SQVTM and ANQGSEA. V lost 4 bases, J lost 6 bases, and 2 bases stayed unmatched.

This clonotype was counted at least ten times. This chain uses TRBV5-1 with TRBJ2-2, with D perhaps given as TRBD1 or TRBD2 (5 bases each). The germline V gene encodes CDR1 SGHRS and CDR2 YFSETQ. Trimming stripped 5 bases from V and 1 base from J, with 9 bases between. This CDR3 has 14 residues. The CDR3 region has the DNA TGCGCCAGCAGTGGGACGGAGAACACCGGGGAGCTGTTTTTT. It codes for CASSGTENTGELFF. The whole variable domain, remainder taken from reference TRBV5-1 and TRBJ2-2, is KAGVTQTPRYLIKTRGQQVTLSCSPISGHRSVSWYQQTPGQGLQFLFEYFSETQRNKGNFPGRFSGRQFSNSRSEMNVSTLELGDSALYLCASSGTENTGELFFGEGSRLTVL.

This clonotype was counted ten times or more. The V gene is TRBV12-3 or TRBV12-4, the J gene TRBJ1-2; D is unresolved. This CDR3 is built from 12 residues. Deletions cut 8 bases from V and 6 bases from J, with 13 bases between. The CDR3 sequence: CASQSGLNGYTF. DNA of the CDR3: TGTGCCAGCCAATCGGGCCTTAATGGCTACACCTTC.

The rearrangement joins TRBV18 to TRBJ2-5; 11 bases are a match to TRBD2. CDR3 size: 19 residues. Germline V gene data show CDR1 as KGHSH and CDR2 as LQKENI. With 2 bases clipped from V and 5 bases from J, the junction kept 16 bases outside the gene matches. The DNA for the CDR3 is TGTGCCAGCTCACCAAGGAGGCTAGCGGGAGGAGGTTCTTGGGAGACCCAGTACTTC. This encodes CASSPRRLAGGGSWETQYF.

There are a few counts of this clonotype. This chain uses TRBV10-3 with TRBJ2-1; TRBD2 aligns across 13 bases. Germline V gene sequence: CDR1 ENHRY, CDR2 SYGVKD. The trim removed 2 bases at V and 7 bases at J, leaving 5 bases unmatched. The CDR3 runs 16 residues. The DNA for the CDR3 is TGTGCCATCAGTGAGGCGGGGACTAGCGGGAAAAATGAGCAGTTCTTC. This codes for CAISEAGTSGKNEQFF.

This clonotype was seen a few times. CDR3 loop: CASSPSSAPGELFF. The CDR3 DNA is TGTGCCAGCAGCCCCTCGTCCGCCCCCGGGGAGCTGTTTTTT. V and J are TRBV7-9 and TRBJ2-2; D gene unclear. CDR3 length equals 14 residues. V dropped 5 bases and J dropped 6 bases, with 13 bases sitting between them. CDR1 and CDR2 (germline): SEHNR, FQNEAQ (reference sequence). Full variable domain (remainder filled in from reference TRBV7-9 and TRBJ2-2): DTGVSQNPRHKITKRGQNVTFRCDPISEHNRLYWYRQTLGQGPEFLTYFQNEAQLEKSRLLSDRFSAERPKGSFSTLEIQRTEQGDSAMYLCASSPSSAPGELFFGEGSRLTVL.

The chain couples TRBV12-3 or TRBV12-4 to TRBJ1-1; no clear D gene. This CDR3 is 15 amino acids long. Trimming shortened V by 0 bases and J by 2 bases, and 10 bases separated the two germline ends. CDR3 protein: CASSLAVHGNTEAFF. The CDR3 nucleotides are TGTGCCAGCAGTTTAGCGGTACACGGAAACACTGAAGCTTTCTTT.

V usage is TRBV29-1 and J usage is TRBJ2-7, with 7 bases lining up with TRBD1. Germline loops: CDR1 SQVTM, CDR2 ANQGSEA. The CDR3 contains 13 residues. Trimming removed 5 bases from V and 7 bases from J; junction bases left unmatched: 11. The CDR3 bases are TGCAGCGTTACTGAGACAGGGTCTCCTGAGCAGTACTTC. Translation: CSVTETGSPEQYF.

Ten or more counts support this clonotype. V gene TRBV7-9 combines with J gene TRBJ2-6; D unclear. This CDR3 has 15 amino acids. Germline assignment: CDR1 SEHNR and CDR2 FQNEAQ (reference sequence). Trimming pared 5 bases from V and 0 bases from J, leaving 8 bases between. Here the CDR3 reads CASSPQSSGANVLTF. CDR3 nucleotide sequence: TGTGCCAGCAGCCCTCAGAGCTCTGGGGCCAACGTCCTGACTTTC.

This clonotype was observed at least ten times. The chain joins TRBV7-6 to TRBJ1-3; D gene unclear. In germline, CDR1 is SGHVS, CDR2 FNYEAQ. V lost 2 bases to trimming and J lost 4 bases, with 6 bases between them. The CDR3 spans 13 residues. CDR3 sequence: CASSLNYGNTIYF. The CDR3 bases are TGTGCCAGCAGCTTAAATTACGGAAACACCATATATTTT.

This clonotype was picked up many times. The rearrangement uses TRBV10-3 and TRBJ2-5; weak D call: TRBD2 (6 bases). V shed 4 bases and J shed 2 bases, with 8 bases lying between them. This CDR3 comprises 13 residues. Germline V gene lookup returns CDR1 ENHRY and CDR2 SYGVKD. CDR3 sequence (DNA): TGTGCCATCAGTGTTCGGGGGCAAGAGACCCAGTACTTC. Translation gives CAISVRGQETQYF.

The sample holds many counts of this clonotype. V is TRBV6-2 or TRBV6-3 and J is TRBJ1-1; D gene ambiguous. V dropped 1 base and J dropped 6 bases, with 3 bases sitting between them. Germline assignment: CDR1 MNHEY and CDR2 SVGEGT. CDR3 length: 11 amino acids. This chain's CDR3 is CASSYFAEAFF. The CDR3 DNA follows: TGTGCCAGCAGTTACTTCGCTGAAGCTTTCTTT.

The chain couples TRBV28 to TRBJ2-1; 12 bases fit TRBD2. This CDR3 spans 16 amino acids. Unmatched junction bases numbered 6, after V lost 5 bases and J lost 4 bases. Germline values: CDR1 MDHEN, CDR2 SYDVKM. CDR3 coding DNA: TGTGCCAGCAGTCACTCGGGACTAGCGGGTTACAATGAGCAGTTCTTC. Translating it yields CASSHSGLAGYNEQFF.

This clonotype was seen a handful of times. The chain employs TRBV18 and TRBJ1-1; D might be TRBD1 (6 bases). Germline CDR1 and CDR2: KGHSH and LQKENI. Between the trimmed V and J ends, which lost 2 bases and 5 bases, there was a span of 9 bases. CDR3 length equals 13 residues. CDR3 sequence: CASSPNRETEAFF. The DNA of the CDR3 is TGTGCCAGCTCACCAAACAGGGAGACTGAAGCTTTCTTT.

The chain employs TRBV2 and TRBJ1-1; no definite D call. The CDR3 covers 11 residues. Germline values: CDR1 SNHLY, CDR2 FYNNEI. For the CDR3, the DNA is TGTGCGGAAGGCGGGAACACTGAAGCTTTCTTT. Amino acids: CAEGGNTEAFF. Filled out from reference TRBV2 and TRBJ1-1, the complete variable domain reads EPEVTQTPSHQVTQMGQEVILRCVPISNHLYFYWYRQILGQKVEFLVSFYNNEISEKSEIFDDQFSVERPDGSNFTLKIRSTKLEDSAMYFCAEGGNTEAFFGQGTRLTVV.